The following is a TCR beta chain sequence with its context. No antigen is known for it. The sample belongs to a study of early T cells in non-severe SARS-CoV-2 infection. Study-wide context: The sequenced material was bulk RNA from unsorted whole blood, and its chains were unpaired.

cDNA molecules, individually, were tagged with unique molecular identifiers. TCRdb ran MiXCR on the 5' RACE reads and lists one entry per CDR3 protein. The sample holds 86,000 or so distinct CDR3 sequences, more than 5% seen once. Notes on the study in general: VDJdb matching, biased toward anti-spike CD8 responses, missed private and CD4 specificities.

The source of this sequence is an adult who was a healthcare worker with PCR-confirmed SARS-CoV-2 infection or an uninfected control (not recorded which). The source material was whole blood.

The CDR3 nucleotides are TGCAGTGCTATGGGACAGGGTTTTGGAAACACCATATATTTT. Protein product: CSAMGQGFGNTIYF. This chain connects TRBV20-1 to TRBJ1-3, with 9 bases identical to TRBD1. The germline V gene encodes CDR1 DFQATT and CDR2 SNEGSKA (reference sequence). Losses at the gene ends were 4 bases for V and 3 bases for J; bases not matched to a gene: 4. This CDR3 has 14 amino acids.